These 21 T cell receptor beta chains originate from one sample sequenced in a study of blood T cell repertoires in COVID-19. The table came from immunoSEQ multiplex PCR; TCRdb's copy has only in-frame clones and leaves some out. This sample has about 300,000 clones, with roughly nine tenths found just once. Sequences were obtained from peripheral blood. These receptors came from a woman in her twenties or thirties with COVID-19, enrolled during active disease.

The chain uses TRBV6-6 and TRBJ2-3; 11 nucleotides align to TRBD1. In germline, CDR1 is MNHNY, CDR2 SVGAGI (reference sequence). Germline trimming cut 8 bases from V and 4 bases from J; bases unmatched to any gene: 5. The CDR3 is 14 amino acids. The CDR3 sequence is CASLGTGGPDTQYF. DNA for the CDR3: TGTGCCAGCTTGGGGACAGGGGGGCCAGATACGCAGTATTTT.

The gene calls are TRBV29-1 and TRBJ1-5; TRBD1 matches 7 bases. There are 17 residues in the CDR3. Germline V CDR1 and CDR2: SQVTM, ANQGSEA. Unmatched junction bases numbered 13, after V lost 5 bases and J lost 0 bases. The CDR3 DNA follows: TGCAGCGTTCATCCAAGGGCAGACAGGGATAGCAATCAGCCCCAGCATTTT. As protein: CSVHPRADRDSNQPQHF.

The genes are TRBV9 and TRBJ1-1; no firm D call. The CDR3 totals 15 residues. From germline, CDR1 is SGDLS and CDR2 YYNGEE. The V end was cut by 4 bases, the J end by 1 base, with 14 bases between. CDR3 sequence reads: CASSLETGRNTEAFF. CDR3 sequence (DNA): TGTGCCAGCAGCCTGGAAACGGGGAGGAACACTGAAGCTTTCTTT.

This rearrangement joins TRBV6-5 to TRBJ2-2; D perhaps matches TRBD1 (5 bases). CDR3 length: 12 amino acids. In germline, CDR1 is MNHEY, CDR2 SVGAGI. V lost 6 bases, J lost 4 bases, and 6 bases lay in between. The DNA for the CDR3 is TGTGCCAGCAGGGACACCACCGGGGAGCTGTTTTTT. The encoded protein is CASRDTTGELFF.

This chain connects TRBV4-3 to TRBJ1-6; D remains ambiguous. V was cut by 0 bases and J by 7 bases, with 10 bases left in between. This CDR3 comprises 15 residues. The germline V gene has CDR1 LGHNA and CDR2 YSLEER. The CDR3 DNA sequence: TGCGCCAGCAGCCAAGATTTTCCAGAAAATTCACCCCTCCACTTT. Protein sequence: CASSQDFPENSPLHF.

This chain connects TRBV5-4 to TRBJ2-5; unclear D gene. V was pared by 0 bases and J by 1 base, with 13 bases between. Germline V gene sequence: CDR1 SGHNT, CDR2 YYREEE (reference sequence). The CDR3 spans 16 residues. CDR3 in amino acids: CASSLGPNTLQETQYF. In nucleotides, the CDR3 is TGTGCCAGCAGCTTGGGGCCAAATACCCTCCAAGAGACCCAGTACTTC.

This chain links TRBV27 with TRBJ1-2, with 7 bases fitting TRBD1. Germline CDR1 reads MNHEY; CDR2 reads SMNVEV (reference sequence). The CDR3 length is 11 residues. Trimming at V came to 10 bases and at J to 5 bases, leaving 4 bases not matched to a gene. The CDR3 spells CATGTVYGYTF. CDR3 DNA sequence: TGTGCCACCGGGACAGTGTATGGCTACACCTTC.

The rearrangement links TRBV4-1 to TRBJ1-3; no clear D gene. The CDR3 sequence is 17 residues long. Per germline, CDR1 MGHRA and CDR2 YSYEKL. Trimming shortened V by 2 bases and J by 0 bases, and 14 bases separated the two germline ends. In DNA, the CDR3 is TGCGCCAGCAGCCAATTCCTAGTAGTAAACTCTGGAAACACCATATATTTT. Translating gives CASSQFLVVNSGNTIYF.

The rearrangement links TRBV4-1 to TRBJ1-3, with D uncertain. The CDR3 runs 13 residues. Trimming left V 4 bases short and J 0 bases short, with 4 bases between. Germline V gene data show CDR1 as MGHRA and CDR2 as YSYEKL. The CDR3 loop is CASSRVSGNTIYF. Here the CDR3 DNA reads TGCGCCAGCAGCCGCGTCTCTGGAAACACCATATATTTT.

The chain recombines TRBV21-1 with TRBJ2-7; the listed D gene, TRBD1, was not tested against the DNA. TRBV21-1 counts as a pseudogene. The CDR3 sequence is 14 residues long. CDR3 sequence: CASSKGYSSYEQYF. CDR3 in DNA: TGTGCCAGCAGCAAAGGATACAGCTCCTACGAGCAGTACTTC.

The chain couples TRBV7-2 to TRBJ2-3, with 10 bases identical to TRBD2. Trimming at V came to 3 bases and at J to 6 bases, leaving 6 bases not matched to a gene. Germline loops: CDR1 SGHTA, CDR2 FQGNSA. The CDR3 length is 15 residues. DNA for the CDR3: TGTGCCAGCAGCTTTCCGGGACTAGCGACCGATACGCAGTATTTT. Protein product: CASSFPGLATDTQYF.

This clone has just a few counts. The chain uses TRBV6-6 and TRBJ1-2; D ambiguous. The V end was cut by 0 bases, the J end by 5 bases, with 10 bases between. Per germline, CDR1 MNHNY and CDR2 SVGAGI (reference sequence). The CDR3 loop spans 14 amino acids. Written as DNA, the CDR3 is TGTGCCAGCAGTTACTCTCGGGAGAGTTATGGCTACACCTTC. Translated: CASSYSRESYGYTF.

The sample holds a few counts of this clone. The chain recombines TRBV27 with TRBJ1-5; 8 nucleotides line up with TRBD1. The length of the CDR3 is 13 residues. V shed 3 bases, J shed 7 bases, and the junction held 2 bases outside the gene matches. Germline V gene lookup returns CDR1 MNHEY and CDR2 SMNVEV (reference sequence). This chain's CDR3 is CASSFRGRQPQHF. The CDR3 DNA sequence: TGTGCCAGCAGTTTCAGGGGGCGGCAGCCCCAGCATTTT.

In DNA, the CDR3 is TGTGCCAGCAGCTCCAGGGACAGCTCGAGATACGAGCAGTACTTC. It encodes CASSSRDSSRYEQYF. The J gene is TRBJ2-7, the V gene TRBV9; TRBD1 aligns across 7 bases. Germline-derived CDR1 and CDR2 are SGDLS and YYNGEE. This CDR3 is 15 amino acids long. V was pared by 4 bases and J by 4 bases, with 11 bases of the junction left unmatched.

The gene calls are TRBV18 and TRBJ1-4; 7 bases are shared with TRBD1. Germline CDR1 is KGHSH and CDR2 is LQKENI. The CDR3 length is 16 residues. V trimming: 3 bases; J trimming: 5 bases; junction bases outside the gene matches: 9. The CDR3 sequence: CASSPPYGTDNEKLFF. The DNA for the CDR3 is TGTGCCAGCTCACCCCCTTATGGGACAGACAATGAAAAACTGTTTTTT.

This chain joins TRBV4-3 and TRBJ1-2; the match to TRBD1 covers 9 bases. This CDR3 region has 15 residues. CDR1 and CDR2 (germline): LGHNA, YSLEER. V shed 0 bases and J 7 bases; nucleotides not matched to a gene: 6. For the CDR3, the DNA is TGCGCCAGCAGCCAAGATAGAACAGGGGGCGTTGGCTACACCTTC. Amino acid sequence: CASSQDRTGGVGYTF.

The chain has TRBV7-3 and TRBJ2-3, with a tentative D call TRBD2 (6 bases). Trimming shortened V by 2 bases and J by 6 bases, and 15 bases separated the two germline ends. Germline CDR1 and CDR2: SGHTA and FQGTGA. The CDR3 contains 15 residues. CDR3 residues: CASSLVGGIRDTQYF. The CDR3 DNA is TGTGCCAGCAGCTTAGTGGGCGGGATTAGGGATACGCAGTATTTT.

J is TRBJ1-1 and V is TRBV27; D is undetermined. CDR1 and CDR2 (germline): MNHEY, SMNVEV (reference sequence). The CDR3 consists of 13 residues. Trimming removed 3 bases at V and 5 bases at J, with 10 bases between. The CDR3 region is CASSFQRATEAFF. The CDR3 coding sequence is TGTGCCAGCAGTTTTCAGCGTGCAACTGAAGCTTTCTTT.

CDR3: CASSQGPLYEQYF. The CDR3 nucleotides read TGTGCCAGCAGCCAAGGGCCCCTCTACGAGCAGTACTTC. J is TRBJ2-7 and V is TRBV3-1 (or the pseudogene TRBV3-2), with D unresolved. V was trimmed by 1 base and J by 3 bases, leaving 7 bases between them. The CDR3 contains 13 residues. Germline CDR1 reads LGHDT; CDR2 reads YNNKEL (reference sequence).

Here the CDR3 DNA reads TGTGCCAGCAGCCAAGACGGGCTAGCGCTGGATACGCAGTATTTT. Translating it yields CASSQDGLALDTQYF. The J gene is TRBJ2-3, the V gene TRBV3-1 (or the pseudogene TRBV3-2); tentative D call: TRBD2 (6 bases). V lost 0 bases to trimming and J lost 6 bases, with 13 bases between them. CDR1 and CDR2 (germline): LGHDT, YNNKEL (reference sequence). The length of the CDR3 is 15 residues.

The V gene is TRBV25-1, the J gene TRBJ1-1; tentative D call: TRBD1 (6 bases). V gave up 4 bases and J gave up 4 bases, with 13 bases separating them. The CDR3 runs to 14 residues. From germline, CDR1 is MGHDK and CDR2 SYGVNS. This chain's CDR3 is CASSGQQGSTEAFF. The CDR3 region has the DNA TGTGCCAGCAGTGGACAACAGGGAAGCACTGAAGCTTTCTTT.